These T cell receptor beta chains were read from a single sample in a study of CD8 T cells in Susac syndrome. MiXCR, applied by TCRdb to the immunoSEQ multiplex PCR reads, yields one record per CDR3 protein. The sample has about 18,000 distinct CDR3 sequences; about 95% are singletons. Sample: CD8+ T cells from PBMCs. These receptor sequences come from a human donor in good health. Each CDR3 is given with its conserved first and last residue. D genes are given only for firm matches. Rows may omit the clone size; those that give it use once, few, many or a size class.

TRBJ1-5	TRBV27	TRBD1	NA	TGTGCCAGCAGTTTGACAGGGGCTGATCAGCCCCAGCATTTT	CASSLTGADQPQHF
TRBJ2-1	TRBV11-3	NA	NA	TGTGCCAGCAGCTTTAGAAGTGATGAGCAGTTCTTC	CASSFRSDEQFF
TRBJ2-1	TRBV27	TRBD2	NA	TGTGCCAGCAGTATTGGACTAGCGGGAGTTTCCTACAATGAGCAGTTCTTC	CASSIGLAGVSYNEQFF
TRBJ2-1	TRBV7-9	TRBD2	NA	TGTGCCAGCAGCCGTCCGGGGCGGGAGGTTGGCAATGAGCAGTTCTTC	CASSRPGREVGNEQFF
TRBJ2-4	TRBV7-9	TRBD2	NA	TGTGCCAGCAGCCAGGTGCTAGCGGGAGACCCGGGCAAAAACATTCAGTACTTC	CASSQVLAGDPGKNIQYF
TRBJ2-1	TRBV14	NA	once	TGTGCCAGCAGCCAAGATCGGTGGACAGCGCCTTACAATGAGCAGTTCTTC	CASSQDRWTAPYNEQFF
TRBJ1-5	TRBV20-1	TRBD1	NA	TGCAGTGCTAGAGCGGACAGGGAAGGTGTTCAGCCCCAGCATTTT	CSARADREGVQPQHF
TRBJ2-1	TRBV7-3	NA	NA	TGTGCCAGCAGCTTCCAGGGAGGAAGTGTTAATGAGCAGTTCTTC	CASSFQGGSVNEQFF
TRBJ2-5	TRBV24-1	NA	NA	TGTGCCACCAGTGATACTACTTTGGAGACCCAGTACTTC	CATSDTTLETQYF
TRBJ2-1	TRBV11-2	NA	NA	TGTGCCAGCAGCTTAGATCCGGGAGCCATCTCCTACAATGAGCAGTTCTTC	CASSLDPGAISYNEQFF
TRBJ2-7	TRBV27	NA	NA	TGTGCCAGCAGGCGTTGGAGAGCCGAAGACGAGCAGTACTTC	CASRRWRAEDEQYF
TRBJ2-1	TRBV7-8	NA	NA	TGTGCCAGCAGCCCAATGCCCCTTACCTATGAGCAGTTCTTC	CASSPMPLTYEQFF
TRBJ2-4	TRBV15	NA	NA	TGTGCCACCAGCAGAGATGAGGGGGTCGCCAAAAACATTCAGTACTTC	CATSRDEGVAKNIQYF
TRBJ1-5	TRBV7-3	NA	NA	TGTGCCAGCAGCTTAACTCCTGACAGCTCCAATCAGCCCCAGCATTTT	CASSLTPDSSNQPQHF
TRBJ2-1	TRBV27	NA	NA	TGTGCCAGCAGTTTATCCATTTACAATGAGCAGTTCTTC	CASSLSIYNEQFF
TRBJ2-2	TRBV28	NA	NA	TGTGCCAGCAGTTTGGACGTGATTACCGGGGAGCTGTTTTTT	CASSLDVITGELFF
TRBJ2-1	TRBV6-2/TRBV6-3	NA	NA	TGTGCCAGCAGCCTACAGTCGGAGGTGAGCACTGCGCAGTTCTTC	CASSLQSEVSTAQFF
TRBJ2-1	TRBV7-9	NA	NA	TGTGCCAGCAGCTTAATCGGACAACACGTCCTCAATGAGCAGTTCTTC	CASSLIGQHVLNEQFF
TRBJ2-7	TRBV27	NA	NA	TGTGCCAGCAGTCCTGACCGGAGCGGCTACGAGCAGTACTTC	CASSPDRSGYEQYF
TRBJ2-1	TRBV11-2	NA	NA	TGTGCCAGCAGCTTACACCTCAATGAGCAGTTCTTC	CASSLHLNEQFF
TRBJ2-3	TRBV7-2	TRBD2	NA	TGTGCCAGCAGCTCGTTGGGACTAGCGGGAGGGGATACGCAGTATTTT	CASSSLGLAGGDTQYF
TRBJ2-1	TRBV7-3	TRBD2	once	TGTGCCAGCAGCTTAACGTTGCTAGCGGGAGGGGATAATGAGCAGTTCTTC	CASSLTLLAGGDNEQFF